A single sample is the source of the 28 T cell receptor beta chains below, sequenced in a study of shared clonotypes between healthy human individuals. Profiled with immunoSEQ multiplex PCR; TCRdb holds only in-frame clones, not every one. The data contain under 2,500,000 clones, about 94% of them singletons. The sample was naive CD4+ T cells sorted from blood. Regarding subset: CD45RA+ positively selected. The receptors were gathered from a man younger than 35 in good health.

This chain connects TRBV6-6 to TRBJ1-4; D gene ambiguous. The CDR3 runs 15 residues. CDR1 is MNHNY, CDR2 SVGAGI, per germline (reference sequence). The germline V and J ends were trimmed by 2 bases and 8 bases, with 15 bases remaining between them. The CDR3 DNA follows: TGTGCCAGCAGTTACAGGCAGCTCTCTGGGGAAAAACTGTTTTTT. Translating gives CASSYRQLSGEKLFF.

As concerns this clone: At the DNA level, this CDR3 is encoded by other sequences in the same sample as well. The chain links TRBV11-2 to TRBJ1-6; D is unclear. CDR3 length: 12 residues. In germline, CDR1 is SGHAT, CDR2 FQNNGV. V lost 3 bases to trimming and J lost 7 bases, with 4 bases between them. The CDR3 nucleotides read TGTGCCAGCAGCTTCCCCAATTCACCCCTCCACTTT. Translation: CASSFPNSPLHF.

This clone occurred a few times. The rearrangement links TRBV6-5 to TRBJ1-2, with 8 bases lining up with TRBD1. Germline-derived CDR1 and CDR2 are MNHEY and SVGAGI. The CDR3 contains 12 residues. V shed 8 bases, J shed 5 bases, and the junction held 4 bases outside the gene matches. The CDR3, as DNA: TGTGCCAGCGGCAGGACAGGGTATGGCTACACCTTC. The encoded protein is CASGRTGYGYTF.

To note about this clone: Additional DNA sequences in this sample encode the identical CDR3. The chain is built from TRBV5-4 and TRBJ2-7; D unclear. The germline V and J ends were trimmed by 0 bases and 2 bases, with 6 bases remaining between them. The CDR3 runs 13 residues. Germline assignment: CDR1 SGHNT and CDR2 YYREEE (reference sequence). CDR3 coding DNA: TGTGCCAGCAGCTTGGGCTCTACCTACGAGCAGTACTTC. It codes for CASSLGSTYEQYF.

V and J are TRBV25-1 and TRBJ2-1; D may be TRBD2 (6 bases). The length of the CDR3 is 15 residues. V was cut by 6 bases and J by 4 bases, with 16 bases left in between. Looked up from germline, CDR1 is MGHDK and CDR2 is SYGVNS. CDR3 protein: CASRHWAGRYNEQFF. The CDR3 DNA sequence: TGTGCCAGCAGACATTGGGCAGGGAGGTACAATGAGCAGTTCTTC.

The chain uses TRBV2 and TRBJ1-3; D gene unclear. Germline values: CDR1 SNHLY, CDR2 FYNNEI. Trimming left V 4 bases short and J 1 base short, with 8 bases between. CDR3 length: 14 amino acids. This CDR3 is CASSVDGSGNTIYF. The CDR3 nucleotides are TGTGCCAGCAGTGTCGATGGTTCTGGAAACACCATATATTTT.

The J gene is TRBJ2-2, the V gene TRBV4-1, with no clear D. V was clipped by 0 bases and J by 5 bases, with 7 bases between them. Per the germline V gene, CDR1 is MGHRA and CDR2 is YSYEKL. The CDR3 is made up of 14 amino acids. As DNA, the CDR3 is TGCGCCAGCAGCCAAGATGGAGTAACCGGGGAGCTGTTTTTT. This encodes CASSQDGVTGELFF.

Note on this clone: The same CDR3 also results from other DNA sequences found in this sample. CDR3: CASSVEGGTGELFF. DNA of the CDR3: TGTGCCAGCAGCGTAGAGGGGGGCACCGGGGAGCTGTTTTTT. The J gene is TRBJ2-2, the V gene TRBV9, with D tentatively TRBD1 or TRBD2 (6 bases each). CDR1 is SGDLS, CDR2 YYNGEE, per germline. The CDR3 consists of 14 residues. V was pared by 0 bases and J by 4 bases, with 7 bases between.

J is TRBJ1-4 and V is TRBV7-9, with unresolved D. The CDR3 length is 12 residues. V was shortened by 2 bases and J by 8 bases, with 6 bases between the two germline ends. Germline V CDR1 and CDR2: SEHNR, FQNEAQ (reference sequence). CDR3 bases: TGTGCCAGCAGCTTATTGACCGAAAAACTGTTTTTT. Protein sequence: CASSLLTEKLFF.

In this sample, this clone turned up once. The V call is TRBV4-3, the J call TRBJ2-1; D unresolved. This CDR3 is built from 13 residues. Trimming shortened V by 3 bases and J by 4 bases, and 7 bases separated the two germline ends. Germline values: CDR1 LGHNA, CDR2 YSLEER. The chain's CDR3 is CASSHGWYNEQFF. The CDR3 DNA sequence: TGCGCCAGCAGCCACGGGTGGTACAATGAGCAGTTCTTC.

This chain joins TRBV4-2 and TRBJ2-3; no clear D. Between the trimmed V and J ends, which lost 0 bases and 8 bases, there was a span of 12 bases. Germline CDR1 and CDR2: LGHNA and YNFKEQ. The CDR3 has 14 amino acids. Written as DNA, the CDR3 is TGTGCCAGCAGCCAAGACTTTTTGAGTGGTACGCAGTATTTT. Its protein is CASSQDFLSGTQYF.

The sample holds one count of this clone. CDR3 amino acids: CASSAGIYEQYF. CDR3 DNA: TGTGCCAGCAGTGCAGGCATCTACGAGCAGTACTTC. The chain recombines TRBV2 with TRBJ2-7, with D unclear. Germline loops: CDR1 SNHLY, CDR2 FYNNEI. The CDR3 contains 12 residues. The V end was cut by 4 bases, the J end by 3 bases, with 7 bases between.

J is TRBJ2-1 and V is TRBV5-1; 10 positions agree with TRBD1. Trimming removed 4 bases from V and 8 bases from J; junction bases left unmatched: 9. This CDR3 comprises 15 residues. Germline CDR1 SGHRS, CDR2 YFSETQ. In DNA, the CDR3 is TGCGCCAGCAGCCTTGATCGTGGGACAGGGGATGAGCAGTTCTTC. Residues: CASSLDRGTGDEQFF.

The chain uses TRBV27 and TRBJ1-1; D is possibly TRBD1 (6 bases). The CDR3 runs 14 residues. Looked up from germline, CDR1 is MNHEY and CDR2 is SMNVEV (reference sequence). Trimming stripped 4 bases from V and 5 bases from J, with 14 bases between. In nucleotides, the CDR3 is TGTGCCAGCAGTTCAACACAGGGCTCAACTGAAGCTTTCTTT. This sequence encodes CASSSTQGSTEAFF.

This CDR3 reads CASRRTGAITGELFF. In DNA form, the CDR3 reads TGTGCCAGCAGACGGACAGGGGCTATCACCGGGGAGCTGTTTTTT. The chain couples TRBV5-4 to TRBJ2-2; 9 nucleotides agree with TRBD1. The V and J ends lost 5 bases and 4 bases, in that order; junction bases with no gene match: 6. Germline CDR1 and CDR2: SGHNT and YYREEE (reference sequence). This CDR3 is 15 amino acids long.

This sequence joins TRBV7-2 and TRBJ2-4, with D possibly called TRBD1 or TRBD2 (6 bases each). V lost 6 bases, J lost 1 base, and 16 bases lay in between. The CDR3 runs 16 residues. Germline loops: CDR1 SGHTA, CDR2 FQGNSA. In nucleotides, the CDR3 is TGTGCCAGCAGTCAACAGGGCGGGATGGCCAAAAACATTCAGTACTTC. It translates to CASSQQGGMAKNIQYF.

The V and J genes are TRBV10-3 and TRBJ2-2; 13 bases align to TRBD2. Unmatched junction bases numbered 4, after V lost 6 bases and J lost 0 bases. The CDR3 sequence is 17 residues long. Germline CDR1 reads ENHRY; CDR2 reads SYGVKD. CDR3 in amino acids: CAISQGTSGANTGELFF. CDR3 in DNA: TGTGCCATCAGCCAAGGGACTAGCGGGGCGAACACCGGGGAGCTGTTTTTT.

The J gene is TRBJ1-2, the V gene TRBV9; tentative D call: TRBD1 (5 bases). The CDR3 sequence is 13 residues long. With 4 bases removed from V and 3 bases from J, the gap between germline ends came to 10 bases. The germline gives CDR1 SGDLS, CDR2 YYNGEE. The chain's CDR3 is CASSPGVDYGYTF. Here the CDR3 DNA reads TGTGCCAGCAGCCCGGGGGTAGACTATGGCTACACCTTC.

The chain combines TRBV19 with TRBJ1-3; 7 bases agree with TRBD1. The germline gives CDR1 LNHDA, CDR2 SQIVND (reference sequence). The ends lost 10 bases at V and 2 bases at J; junction bases unmatched: 2. This CDR3 spans 12 amino acids. This chain's CDR3 is CATGTAGNTIYF. The CDR3 DNA reads TGTGCCACTGGGACAGCTGGAAACACCATATATTTT.

The chain combines TRBV30 with TRBJ2-5, with TRBD2 matching 15 bases. Germline V gives CDR1 GTSNPN, CDR2 SVGIG (reference sequence). This CDR3 contains 16 residues. Losses at the gene ends were 3 bases for V and 5 bases for J; bases not matched to a gene: 7. In DNA form, the CDR3 reads TGTGCCTGGAGCAGGGGACTAGCGGGAGGCCCCGAGACCCAGTACTTC. Protein: CAWSRGLAGGPETQYF.

This clone was observed once. This chain connects TRBV7-2 to TRBJ2-5; 7 bases are a match to TRBD2. The V gene end was trimmed by 5 bases and the J gene end by 5 bases; junction bases not matched to a gene: 8. Germline loops: CDR1 SGHTA, CDR2 FQGNSA. The CDR3 loop spans 14 amino acids. The CDR3 sequence is CASSPPVGGETQYF. DNA of the CDR3: TGTGCCAGCAGCCCCCCAGTGGGGGGGGAGACCCAGTACTTC.

The chain links TRBV19 to TRBJ2-2; 7 bases line up with TRBD2. V shed 3 bases and J 4 bases; nucleotides not matched to a gene: 11. CDR3 length: 17 amino acids. CDR1 LNHDA and CDR2 SQIVND come from the germline V gene (reference sequence). The CDR3 is CASSIPRLAETTGELFF. Written as DNA, the CDR3 is TGTGCCAGTAGTATCCCCCGACTAGCAGAGACCACCGGGGAGCTGTTTTTT.

V and J are TRBV25-1 and TRBJ1-1; 9 nucleotides agree with TRBD1. CDR3 length: 14 residues. V trimming: 5 bases; J trimming: 4 bases; junction bases outside the gene matches: 5. Germline V gene data show CDR1 as MGHDK and CDR2 as SYGVNS. CDR3 nucleotide sequence: TGTGCCAGCAGTTGGACAGGGGAGGTCACTGAAGCTTTCTTT. This encodes CASSWTGEVTEAFF. Supplemented by reference TRBV25-1 and TRBJ1-1, the full variable domain reads EADIYQTPRYLVIGTGKKITLECSQTMGHDKMYWYQQDPGMELHLIHYSYGVNSTEKGDLSSESTVSRIRTEHFPLTLESARPSHTSQYLCASSWTGEVTEAFFGQGTRLTVV.

On this clone itself: In the same sample, other DNA sequences code for this CDR3. This sequence joins TRBV19 and TRBJ2-4; maybe TRBD2 (5 bases). Per the germline V gene, CDR1 is LNHDA and CDR2 is SQIVND (reference sequence). The CDR3 is 11 residues long. The V end was cut by 1 base, the J end by 10 bases, with 5 bases between. CDR3 in DNA: TGTGCCAGTAGTATAGGAGGGATTCAGTACTTC. Amino acid sequence: CASSIGGIQYF.

This chain uses TRBV5-4 with TRBJ2-7; D is perhaps TRBD1 (6 bases). Germline V lookup: CDR1 SGHNT, CDR2 YYREEE (reference sequence). The V end lost 3 bases, the J end lost 1 base, and 11 bases lay between the germline ends. The CDR3 has 14 residues. CDR3 bases: TGTGCCAGCAGCTCCCAGGGGTTATCCTACGAGCAGTACTTC. Its translation is CASSSQGLSYEQYF.

This clone was detected once. The chain employs TRBV7-3 and TRBJ2-4; 7 positions agree with TRBD1. The CDR3 totals 13 residues. The germline V gene has CDR1 SGHTA and CDR2 FQGTGA. V lost 6 bases, J lost 9 bases, and 8 bases stayed unmatched. CDR3 nucleotides: TGTGCCAGCAGTGAGGGGGCCTCAACCATTCAGTACTTC. This sequence encodes CASSEGASTIQYF. Variable domain in full (rest from reference TRBV7-3 and TRBJ2-4): GAGVSQTPSNKVTEKGKYVELRCDPISGHTALYWYRQSLGQGPEFLIYFQGTGAADDSGLPNDRFFAVRPEGSVSTLKIQRTERGDSAVYLCASSEGASTIQYFGAGTRLSVL.

The chain is built from TRBV2 and TRBJ1-4; D is perhaps TRBD1 (5 bases). In germline, CDR1 is SNHLY, CDR2 FYNNEI. V gave up 10 bases and J gave up 5 bases, with 11 bases separating them. The CDR3 is 12 residues long. CDR3 DNA: TGTGCCACCCGGGACGGGAATGAAAAACTGTTTTTT. Protein: CATRDGNEKLFF.

The V call is TRBV11-2, the J call TRBJ2-7; D is unclear. CDR3 size: 13 residues. Between the trimmed V and J ends, which lost 4 bases and 2 bases, there was a span of 9 bases. Germline lookup yields CDR1 SGHAT and CDR2 FQNNGV. Here the CDR3 DNA reads TGTGCCAGCAGCTCACCAGAGACCTACGAGCAGTACTTC. It codes for CASSSPETYEQYF. The entire variable domain, with the rest obtained from reference TRBV11-2 and TRBJ2-7, is as follows: EAGVAQSPRYKIIEKRQSVAFWCNPISGHATLYWYQQILGQGPKLLIQFQNNGVVDDSQLPKDRFSAERLKGVDSTLKIQPAKLEDSAVYLCASSSPETYEQYFGPGTRLTVT.